This paragraph covers one T cell receptor beta chain sequence. The source of the sample is a study of T cell responses to AZD1222 COVID-19 vaccine. Trimming removed 3 bases from V and 5 bases from J, with 13 bases in between. CDR1 and CDR2 from the germline V gene are LGHDT and YNNKEL (reference sequence). This CDR3 is 14 amino acids long. Sequencing was performed with immunoSEQ multiplex PCR; in TCRdb, only in-frame clones are kept and a portion is missing. The sample consists of roughly 150,000 clones, 85% to 95% of them appearing once. The chain uses TRBV3-1 (or the pseudogene TRBV3-2) and TRBJ1-2; TRBD1 is a possible D gene (6 bases). Sequencing used peripheral blood, obtained on day 0 of AZD1222 vaccination. The TCR originated in an adult in good health. The CDR3 here is CASSHLETGYGYTF. CDR3 nucleotide sequence: TGTGCCAGCAGCCACCTGGAGACAGGTTATGGCTACACCTTC.